The 10 T cell receptor beta chains listed next were all sequenced from one sample in a study of blood T cell repertoires in COVID-19. The method was immunoSEQ multiplex PCR; TCRdb's version includes in-frame clones alone and lacks a portion of them. Of about 61,000 clones in the sample, approximately 84% were seen once. The sequenced sample was peripheral blood. Receptor source: a human donor in a cohort sampled during active COVID-19.

This chain uses TRBV6-5 with TRBJ2-7; D is unclear. The CDR3 has 13 residues. Germline CDR1 reads MNHEY; CDR2 reads SVGAGI. V lost 4 bases, J lost 3 bases, and 10 bases lay in between. As DNA, the CDR3 is TGTGCCAGCAGTTCCCATGCGATCTACGAGCAGTACTTC. It encodes CASSSHAIYEQYF.

The chain links TRBV25-1 to TRBJ2-6; tentative D call: TRBD2 (5 bases). Trimming pared 4 bases from V and 0 bases from J, leaving 7 bases between. Germline V gene sequence: CDR1 MGHDK, CDR2 SYGVNS. This CDR3 has 15 residues. CDR3 sequence: CASSVAGSGANVLTF. Written as DNA, the CDR3 is TGTGCCAGCAGTGTCGCGGGCTCTGGGGCCAACGTCCTGACTTTC.

The chain has TRBV6-5 and TRBJ1-1; 11 bases align to TRBD1. The germline V gene encodes CDR1 MNHEY and CDR2 SVGAGI. V lost 6 bases, J lost 4 bases, and 4 bases stayed unmatched. There are 14 residues in the CDR3. The CDR3 DNA follows: TGTGCCAGCAGCCGGACAGGGGGCGGCACTGAAGCTTTCTTT. Translated, it gives CASSRTGGGTEAFF.

The V call is TRBV25-1, the J call TRBJ2-5, with 8 positions matching TRBD1. J lost 5 bases, V lost 2 bases, and 10 bases had no gene match. CDR1 is MGHDK, CDR2 SYGVNS, per germline. CDR3 length: 16 amino acids. The CDR3 here is CASSEQRDRRSETQYF. The DNA for the CDR3 is TGTGCCAGCAGTGAACAGAGGGACAGGCGGTCGGAGACCCAGTACTTC.

The rearrangement joins TRBV3-1 (or the pseudogene TRBV3-2) to TRBJ2-2; 8 positions agree with TRBD2. Trimming took 5 bases from V and 4 from J; bases not matched to a gene: 3. The CDR3 runs 14 residues. Germline values: CDR1 LGHDT, CDR2 YNNKEL (reference sequence). This CDR3 is CASSGTSSTGELFF. The DNA of the CDR3 is TGTGCCAGCAGCGGGACTAGTTCCACCGGGGAGCTGTTTTTT.

This rearrangement joins TRBV3-1 (or the pseudogene TRBV3-2) to TRBJ1-2, with D possibly matching TRBD1 (5 bases). CDR1 is LGHDT, CDR2 YNNKEL, per germline (reference sequence). V lost 4 bases to trimming and J lost 2 bases, with 14 bases between them. The CDR3 consists of 15 residues. CDR3 sequence reads: CASSPRRGINYGYTF. In DNA, the CDR3 is TGTGCCAGCAGCCCACGGCGGGGGATAAACTATGGCTACACCTTC.

This clone was observed a single time. This rearrangement joins TRBV6-5 to TRBJ2-7; 8 nucleotides line up with TRBD1. The CDR3 consists of 14 residues. Germline trimming cut 8 bases from V and 4 bases from J; bases unmatched to any gene: 10. Germline V gene sequence: CDR1 MNHEY, CDR2 SVGAGI. The DNA of the CDR3 is TGTGCCAGCGCCCCTCGACAGGGGAGTTACGAGCAGTACTTC. It encodes CASAPRQGSYEQYF.

The chain recombines TRBV2 with TRBJ2-7; 10 nucleotides match TRBD2. Germline lookup yields CDR1 SNHLY and CDR2 FYNNEI. This CDR3 has 14 residues. V lost 6 bases and J lost 6; bases outside the gene matches: 8. In DNA form, the CDR3 reads TGTGCCAGCAGACTTAGCGGGAGGTTGAGCGAGCAGTACTTC. Encoded protein: CASRLSGRLSEQYF.

This clone was detected only once. This CDR3 reads CASSEAGHPNTEAFF. The CDR3 DNA reads as TGCGCCAGCAGTGAAGCGGGACATCCGAACACTGAAGCTTTCTTT. The chain links TRBV23-1 to TRBJ1-1; D possibly corresponds to TRBD1 (6 bases). TRBV23-1 qualifies as an ORF whose function is uncertain. Trimming removed 5 bases at V and 1 base at J, with 14 bases between. The CDR3 runs to 15 residues.

This CDR3 reads CASTPGGSTDTQYF. CDR3 DNA: TGTGCCAGCACCCCTGGCGGGTCCACAGATACGCAGTATTTT. The chain has TRBV9 and TRBJ2-3; the D gene is possibly TRBD2 (5 bases). Germline V CDR1 and CDR2: SGDLS, YYNGEE. The length of the CDR3 is 14 residues. Deletions cut 6 bases from V and 2 bases from J, with 13 bases between.